This TCR beta chain was documented in a study of T cells after yellow fever vaccination. TCRdb reprocessed the 5' RACE reads via MiXCR and lists one record per CDR3 protein. The table lists approximately 260,000 distinct CDR3 sequences, 10% to 15% of them singletons. V lost 0 bases, J lost 9 bases, and 12 bases lay in between. This CDR3 has 13 residues. Germline values: CDR1 DFQATT, CDR2 SNEGSKA (reference sequence). As regards this clonotype: What it recognizes is unknown.

Study-wide results and limits: Across the CD4 and CD8 compartments, a small share of clonotypes was present in both. Detected again after the booster were most primary-vaccination clones, at approximately 96% CD4 and more than 70% CD8. FACS-sorted repertoires might harbor abundant contaminating clonotypes from the bulk population.

This TCR was sampled from a man aged 30 to 39 who received the YFV17D yellow fever vaccine. The rearrangement joins TRBV20-1 to TRBJ2-1; D is unclear. The material was CD4+ T cells sorted from PBMCs, obtained 45 days after the yellow fever booster vaccination. The CDR3 sequence is CSARDQGGGEQFF. The DNA of the CDR3 is TGCAGTGCTAGAGACCAAGGCGGCGGTGAGCAGTTCTTC.